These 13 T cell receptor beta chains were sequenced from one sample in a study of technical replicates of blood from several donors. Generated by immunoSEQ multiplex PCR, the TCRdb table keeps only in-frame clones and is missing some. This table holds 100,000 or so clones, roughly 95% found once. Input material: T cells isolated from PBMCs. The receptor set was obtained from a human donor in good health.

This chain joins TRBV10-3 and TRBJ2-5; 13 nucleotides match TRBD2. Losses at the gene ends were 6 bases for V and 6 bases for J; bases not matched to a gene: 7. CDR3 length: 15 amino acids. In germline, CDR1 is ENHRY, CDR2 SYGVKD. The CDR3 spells CAISPLAGGPKTQYF. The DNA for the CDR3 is TGTGCCATCAGCCCACTAGCGGGAGGGCCAAAGACCCAGTACTTC.

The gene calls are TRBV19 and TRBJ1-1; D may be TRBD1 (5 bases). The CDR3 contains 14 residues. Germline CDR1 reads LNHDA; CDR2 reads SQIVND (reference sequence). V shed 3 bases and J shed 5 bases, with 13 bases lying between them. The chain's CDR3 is CASSITRGGTEAFF. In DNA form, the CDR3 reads TGTGCCAGTAGTATTACGAGGGGAGGAACTGAAGCTTTCTTT.

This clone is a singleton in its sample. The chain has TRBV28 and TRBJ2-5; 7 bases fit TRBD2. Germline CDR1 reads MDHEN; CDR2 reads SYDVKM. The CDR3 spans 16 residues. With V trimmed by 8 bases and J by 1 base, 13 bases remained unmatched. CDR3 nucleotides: TGTGCCAGCTTAGAGGTTCGGGCTAGCGGCCAAGAGACCCAGTACTTC. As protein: CASLEVRASGQETQYF.

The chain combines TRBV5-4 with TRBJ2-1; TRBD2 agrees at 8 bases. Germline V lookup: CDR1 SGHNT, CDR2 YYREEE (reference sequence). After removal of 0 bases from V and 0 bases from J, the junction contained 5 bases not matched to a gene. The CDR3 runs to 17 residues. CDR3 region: CASSLGLAGGSYNEQFF. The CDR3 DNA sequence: TGTGCCAGCAGCTTGGGCCTTGCGGGAGGCTCCTACAATGAGCAGTTCTTC.

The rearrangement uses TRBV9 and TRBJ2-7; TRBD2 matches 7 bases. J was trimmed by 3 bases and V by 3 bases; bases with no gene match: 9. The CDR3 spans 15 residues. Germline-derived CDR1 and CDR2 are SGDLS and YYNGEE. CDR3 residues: CASSDYSAGDYEQYF. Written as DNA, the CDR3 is TGTGCCAGCAGCGATTACTCGGCGGGAGACTACGAGCAGTACTTC.

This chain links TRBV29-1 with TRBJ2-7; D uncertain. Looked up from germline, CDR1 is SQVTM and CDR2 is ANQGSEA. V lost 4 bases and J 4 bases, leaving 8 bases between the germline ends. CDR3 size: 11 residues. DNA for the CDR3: TGCAGCGTTGCTGGGCAGTACGAGCAGTACTTC. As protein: CSVAGQYEQYF.

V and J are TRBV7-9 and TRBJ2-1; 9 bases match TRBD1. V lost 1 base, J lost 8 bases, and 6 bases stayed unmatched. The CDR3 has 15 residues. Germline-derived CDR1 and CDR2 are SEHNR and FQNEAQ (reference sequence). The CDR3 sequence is CASSLGDRAGDEQFF. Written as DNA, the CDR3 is TGTGCCAGCAGCTTAGGGGACAGGGCTGGCGATGAGCAGTTCTTC.

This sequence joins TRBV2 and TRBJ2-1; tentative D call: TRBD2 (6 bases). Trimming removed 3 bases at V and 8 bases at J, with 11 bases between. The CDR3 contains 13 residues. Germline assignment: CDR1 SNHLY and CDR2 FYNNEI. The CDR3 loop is CASSETEGYEQFF. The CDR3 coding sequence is TGTGCCAGCAGTGAGACGGAGGGATATGAGCAGTTCTTC. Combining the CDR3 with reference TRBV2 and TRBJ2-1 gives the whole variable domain EPEVTQTPSHQVTQMGQEVILRCVPISNHLYFYWYRQILGQKVEFLVSFYNNEISEKSEIFDDQFSVERPDGSNFTLKIRSTKLEDSAMYFCASSETEGYEQFFGPGTRLTVL.

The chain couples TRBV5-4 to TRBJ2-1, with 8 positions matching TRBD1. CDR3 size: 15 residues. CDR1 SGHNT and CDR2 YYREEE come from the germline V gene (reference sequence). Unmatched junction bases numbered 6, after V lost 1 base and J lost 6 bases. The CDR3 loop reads CASSLQGARFNEQFF. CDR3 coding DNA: TGTGCCAGCAGCTTGCAGGGGGCCCGTTTCAATGAGCAGTTCTTC.

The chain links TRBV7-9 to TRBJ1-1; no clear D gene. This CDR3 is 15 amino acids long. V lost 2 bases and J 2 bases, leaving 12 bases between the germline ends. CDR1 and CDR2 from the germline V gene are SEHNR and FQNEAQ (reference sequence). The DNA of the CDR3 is TGTGCCAGCAGCTTAATTCTGGGGAGTAACACTGAAGCTTTCTTT. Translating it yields CASSLILGSNTEAFF.

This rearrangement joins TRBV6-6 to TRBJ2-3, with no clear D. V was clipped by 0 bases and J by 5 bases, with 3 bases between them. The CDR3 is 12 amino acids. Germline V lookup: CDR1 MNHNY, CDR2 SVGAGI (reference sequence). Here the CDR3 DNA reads TGTGCCAGCAGTTACTCGAGAGATACGCAGTATTTT. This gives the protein CASSYSRDTQYF.

CDR3 coding DNA: TGTGCCAGCAGTTTATCAGAGCATCAGCCCCAGCATTTT. It translates to CASSLSEHQPQHF. The chain couples TRBV27 to TRBJ1-5; D is uncertain. CDR1 and CDR2 from the germline V gene are MNHEY and SMNVEV (reference sequence). V gave up 0 bases and J gave up 5 bases, with 5 bases separating them. The CDR3 is made up of 13 amino acids.

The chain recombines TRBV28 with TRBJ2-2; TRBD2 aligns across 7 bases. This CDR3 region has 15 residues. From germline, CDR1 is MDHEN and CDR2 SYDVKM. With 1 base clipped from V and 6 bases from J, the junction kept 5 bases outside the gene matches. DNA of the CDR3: TGTGCCAGCAGTTTATTTGCAGCGGGGTCCGGGGAGCTGTTTTTT. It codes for CASSLFAAGSGELFF.